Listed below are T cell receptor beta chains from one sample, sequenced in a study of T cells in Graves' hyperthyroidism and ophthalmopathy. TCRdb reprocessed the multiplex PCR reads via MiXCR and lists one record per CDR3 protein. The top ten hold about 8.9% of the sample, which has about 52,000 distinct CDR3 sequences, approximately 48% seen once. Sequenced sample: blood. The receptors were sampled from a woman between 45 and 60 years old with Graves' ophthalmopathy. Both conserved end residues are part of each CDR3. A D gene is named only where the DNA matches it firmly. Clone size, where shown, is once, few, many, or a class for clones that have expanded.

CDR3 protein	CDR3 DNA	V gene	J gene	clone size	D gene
CASSLAGTGAGELFF	TGTGCCAGCAGTTTAGCGGGGACAGGGGCCGGGGAGCTGTTTTTT	TRBV12-3/TRBV12-4	TRBJ2-2	few	TRBD1
CSAGSNEKLFF	TGCAGTGCTGGATCTAATGAAAAACTGTTTTTT	TRBV20-1	TRBJ1-4	.	.
CASSDSTSGDKNIQYF	TGTGCCAGCAGTGACTCGACTAGCGGGGATAAAAACATTCAGTACTTC	TRBV6-4	TRBJ2-4	.	TRBD2
CASSYAPKDTQYF	TGTGCCAGCAGTTACGCACCAAAAGATACGCAGTATTTT	TRBV6-5	TRBJ2-3	.	.
CASSLGTSSTGELFF	TGTGCCAGCAGCTTAGGGACTAGCTCCACCGGGGAGCTGTTTTTT	TRBV7-2	TRBJ2-2	.	TRBD2
CASSIGQGSEQFF	TGTGCCAGTAGTATCGGACAGGGAAGTGAGCAGTTCTTC	TRBV19	TRBJ2-1	many	TRBD1
CASSLGAGRDTEAFF	TGTGCCAGCAGTTTAGGTGCGGGTCGAGACACTGAAGCTTTCTTT	TRBV12-3/TRBV12-4	TRBJ1-1	many	.
CASSPGTQETQYF	TGTGCCAGCAGTCCCGGGACCCAAGAGACCCAGTACTTC	TRBV6-4	TRBJ2-5	.	.
CASSRRGRTSGTDTQYF	TGTGCCAGCAGCCGGAGGGGGCGAACCTCAGGCACAGATACGCAGTATTTT	TRBV4-2	TRBJ2-3	many	.
CASSSAGTGELFF	TGTGCCAGCAGCTCCGCCGGGACAGGGGAGCTGTTTTTT	TRBV11-1	TRBJ2-2	few	.
CASSLAGREGSPLHF	TGTGCCAGCAGTTTAGCGGGCAGGGAGGGTTCACCCCTCCACTTT	TRBV12-3/TRBV12-4	TRBJ1-6	.	.
CSTRGTSGISTDTQYF	TGCAGTACTAGAGGGACTAGTGGGATTAGCACAGATACGCAGTATTTT	TRBV20-1	TRBJ2-3	.	TRBD2
CATAGWNGQPRHF	TGTGCCACCGCGGGGTGGAATGGGCAGCCCCGGCATTTT	TRBV19	TRBJ1-5	.	.
CASSEDRAANYGYTF	TGTGCCAGCAGTGAGGACAGGGCGGCTAACTATGGCTACACCTTC	TRBV2	TRBJ1-2	few	TRBD1
CASREGRNTEAFF	TGCGCCAGCAGAGAAGGCAGAAACACTGAAGCTTTCTTT	TRBV10-1	TRBJ1-1	many	.
CSARDRDSGTGFTGELFF	TGCAGTGCTAGAGATCGGGATAGCGGGACAGGGTTCACCGGGGAGCTGTTTTTT	TRBV20-1	TRBJ2-2	many	.
CASSPRTSGDNEQFF	TGTGCCAGCAGCCCCCGGACTAGCGGGGACAATGAGCAGTTCTTC	TRBV7-9	TRBJ2-1	.	TRBD2
CASRSPGQENEKLFF	TGTGCCAGCAGATCCCCGGGACAAGAGAATGAAAAACTGTTTTTT	TRBV6-5	TRBJ1-4	many	.
CASSLTGRHQETQYF	TGTGCCAGCAGCTTAACGGGCCGACATCAAGAGACCCAGTACTTC	TRBV7-3	TRBJ2-5	many	.
CSALSWANTIYF	TGCAGTGCTCTAAGTTGGGCAAACACCATATATTTT	TRBV20-1	TRBJ1-3	.	.
CASSLWGQETQYF	TGTGCCAGCAGCTTGTGGGGCCAAGAGACCCAGTACTTC	TRBV11-3	TRBJ2-5	many	.
CASGKLGSLHYDQYF	TGTGCCAGCGGTAAACTAGGTAGCCTACACTACGATCAGTACTTC	TRBV2	TRBJ2-7	.	.
CASSGDGSDEQCF	TGTGCCAGCAGCGGGGACGGCAGCGACGAGCAGTGCTTC	TRBV3-1	TRBJ2-7	.	.
CASGFADGYYEQYF	TGTGCTAGTGGTTTTGCGGACGGGTACTACGAGCAGTACTTC	TRBV12-5	TRBJ2-7	.	.
CASSQLITDTQYF	TGCGCCAGCAGCCAGTTGATCACAGATACGCAGTATTTT	TRBV4-3	TRBJ2-3	many	.
CATSDAGTSGPLF	TGTGCCACCAGTGATGCCGGGACTAGCGGACCTCTCTTC	TRBV24-1	TRBJ2-7	.	TRBD2
CASSVWGHDSNQPQHF	TGTGCCAGCAGTGTCTGGGGACATGATAGCAATCAGCCCCAGCATTTT	TRBV7-2	TRBJ1-5	many	.
CACSGLGGAYEQYF	TGTGCCTGCAGCGGGCTAGGGGGAGCCTACGAGCAGTACTTC	TRBV7-2	TRBJ2-7	.	.
CATSTPMNTEAFF	TGTGCCACCTCTACCCCTATGAACACTGAAGCTTTCTTT	TRBV15	TRBJ1-1	.	.
CASSPPPLRGGGYEQYF	TGTGCCAGCTCACCACCCCCCCTCAGGGGTGGTGGCTACGAGCAGTACTTC	TRBV18	TRBJ2-7	.	.
CASGRGTDTQYF	TGTGCCAGCGGCCGGGGCACAGATACGCAGTATTTT	TRBV9	TRBJ2-3	.	.
CASSSGGNYGYTF	TGTGCCAGCAGCTCCGGGGGGAACTATGGCTACACCTTC	TRBV7-9	TRBJ1-2	.	.
CASSPSGGAKGYTF	TGTGCCAGCAGCCCTAGCGGGGGGGCCAAGGGCTACACCTTC	TRBV7-3	TRBJ1-2	.	.
CASTRWERIYEQYF	TGCGCCAGCACCCGGTGGGAGCGAATCTACGAGCAGTACTTC	TRBV10-2	TRBJ2-7	.	.
CASSQDFEGGPYEQYF	TGCGCCAGCAGCCAAGACTTCGAGGGGGGTCCCTACGAGCAGTACTTC	TRBV4-1	TRBJ2-7	.	.
CASSPEGGSYEQYF	TGTGCCAGCAGCCCCGAAGGGGGATCCTACGAGCAGTACTTC	TRBV11-3	TRBJ2-7	.	.
CATSSIGDVETQYF	TGTGCCACCAGTAGTATTGGAGACGTCGAGACCCAGTACTTC	TRBV24-1	TRBJ2-5	.	.
CASSLAGREDTEAFF	TGTGCCAGCAGCCTAGCGGGGAGAGAGGACACTGAAGCTTTCTTT	TRBV14	TRBJ1-1	.	.
CSARSSGGINTQYF	TGCAGTGCTCGGTCTAGCGGGGGGATCAATACGCAGTATTTT	TRBV20-1	TRBJ2-3	.	TRBD2
CASSEGHSGNTIYF	TGTGCCAGCAGTGAAGGACACTCTGGAAACACCATATATTTT	TRBV2	TRBJ1-3	.	.
CASSGQGLSTDTQYF	TGTGCCAGCAGTGGACAGGGTTTGAGCACAGATACGCAGTATTTT	TRBV2	TRBJ2-3	many	TRBD1
CSVDTYEQYF	TGCAGCGTTGACACCTACGAGCAGTACTTC	TRBV29-1	TRBJ2-7	.	.
CASSYRGTSTDTQYF	TGTGCCAGCAGTTACAGAGGGACGAGCACAGATACGCAGTATTTT	TRBV6-5	TRBJ2-3	many	.
CATEGTSGHNEQFF	TGTGCCACCGAGGGGACTAGCGGCCACAATGAGCAGTTCTTC	TRBV24-1	TRBJ2-1	.	TRBD2
CSARDMSGGGSPWEQFF	TGCAGTGCTAGAGATATGAGCGGAGGCGGGAGCCCGTGGGAGCAGTTCTTC	TRBV20-1	TRBJ2-1	many	TRBD2
CASSPTPYNEQFF	TGTGCCAGCAGCCCCACCCCGTACAATGAGCAGTTCTTC	TRBV7-3	TRBJ2-1	many	.
CANSETDRRNTEAFF	TGTGCCAACAGCGAAACCGACAGGCGGAACACTGAGGCTTTCTTT	TRBV9	TRBJ1-1	.	.
CATSDLHLGNEQYF	TGTGCCACCAGTGATTTGCATTTAGGCAATGAGCAGTATTTT	TRBV24-1	TRBJ2-3	.	.
CASSAPGSTGTQYF	TGTGCCAGCAGCGCTCCTGGGTCCACGGGGACCCAGTACTTC	TRBV9	TRBJ2-5	many	.
CASSYVEGISPLHF	TGTGCCAGCAGTTACGTGGAGGGGATTTCACCCCTCCACTTT	TRBV6-6	TRBJ1-6	many	.
CASSPGTGSIGYTF	TGCGCCAGCAGCCCCGGGACAGGGAGTATAGGCTACACCTTC	TRBV10-2	TRBJ1-2	.	TRBD1
CASSKGTDFTEAFF	TGTGCCAGCAGCAAAGGGACAGATTTCACTGAAGCTTTCTTT	TRBV14	TRBJ1-1	many	TRBD1
CASSSGPSYEQYF	TGTGCCAGCAGCTCAGGGCCCTCCTACGAGCAGTACTTC	TRBV7-9	TRBJ2-7	many	.
CSANRDRGSYEQYF	TGCAGTGCTAACCGGGACAGGGGCTCCTACGAGCAGTACTTC	TRBV20-1	TRBJ2-7	.	TRBD1
CASSTPGVGAEAFF	TGTGCCAGCAGCACCCCTGGGGTGGGCGCTGAAGCTTTCTTT	TRBV11-2	TRBJ1-1	many	.
CASQGETQYF	TGTGCCAGCCAAGGGGAGACCCAGTACTTC	TRBV12-3/TRBV12-4	TRBJ2-5	many	.
CASSEWGARDTEAFF	TGCGCCAGCAGTGAGTGGGGGGCTCGGGACACTGAAGCTTTCTTT	TRBV10-2	TRBJ1-1	.	.
CASSPATGSYEQYF	TGTGCCAGTAGTCCAGCGACAGGGTCCTACGAGCAGTACTTC	TRBV19	TRBJ2-7	many	TRBD1
CASMEGFYGYTF	TGTGCCAGCATGGAGGGATTCTATGGCTACACCTTC	TRBV6-1	TRBJ1-2	many	.
CSARENPLAPGVQETQYF	TGCAGTGCTAGGGAGAATCCGCTAGCGCCAGGAGTCCAAGAGACCCAGTACTTC	TRBV20-1	TRBJ2-5	.	.